A single sample gave rise to the 21 T cell receptor beta chains below, sequenced in a study of T-cell memory formation after mild COVID-19. Using its own MiXCR run on the 5' RACE reads, TCRdb lists one record per CDR3 protein. The table includes 350,000 to 500,000 distinct CDR3 sequences, less than 25% detected once. Sequenced sample: PBMCs or a T cell subset sorted from them (not recorded which). The source of these receptors is an adult woman who had mild COVID-19 (a few samples of this study predate the infection). Cell type and time point are not known.

This chain connects TRBV10-3 to TRBJ2-7; D is uncertain. The CDR3 contains 14 residues. Trimming left V 0 bases short and J 5 bases short, with 11 bases between. Germline V gene sequence: CDR1 ENHRY, CDR2 SYGVKD. The CDR3 region is CAISESTAWHEQYF. The CDR3 DNA is TGTGCCATCAGTGAGTCAACCGCATGGCACGAGCAGTACTTC.

This clonotype has a count of ten or more. The V call is TRBV12-3 or TRBV12-4, the J call TRBJ2-3; TRBD2 agrees at 9 bases. The V and J ends lost 6 bases and 6 bases, in that order; junction bases with no gene match: 7. This CDR3 is 14 amino acids long. The CDR3: CASSPGLAGDTQYF. The CDR3 DNA is TGTGCCAGCAGCCCCGGCCTAGCGGGGGATACGCAGTATTTT.

The CDR3 reads CASSRIPGTGDTEAFF. In DNA form, the CDR3 reads TGTGCCAGCAGCCGGATACCCGGGACAGGGGACACTGAAGCTTTCTTT. This chain uses TRBV7-8 with TRBJ1-1; TRBD1 matches 10 bases. This CDR3 is built from 16 residues. V trimming: 5 bases; J trimming: 3 bases; junction bases outside the gene matches: 9. In germline, CDR1 is SGHVS, CDR2 FQNEAQ.

This clonotype occurred a few times. This chain joins TRBV15 and TRBJ2-7; tentative D call: TRBD1 (6 bases). The CDR3 length is 14 residues. CDR1 is LNHNV and CDR2 is YYDKDF in the germline V gene (reference sequence). Trimming pared 5 bases from V and 6 bases from J, leaving 17 bases between. CDR3 loop: CATSQGGSPREQYF. The CDR3 nucleotides are TGTGCCACCAGCCAAGGGGGTTCTCCCCGCGAGCAGTACTTC.

This rearrangement joins TRBV4-3 to TRBJ1-2; D is unresolved. V lost 0 bases to trimming and J lost 4 bases, with 18 bases between them. Germline values: CDR1 LGHNA, CDR2 YSLEER. CDR3 size: 17 residues. The CDR3 nucleotides read TGCGCCAGCAGCCAAGATATAAGCGGCCGCGATCTCTATGGCTACACCTTC. The encoded protein is CASSQDISGRDLYGYTF.

The rearrangement uses TRBV7-9 and TRBJ2-5, with D possibly matching TRBD2 (6 bases). Germline V gene lookup returns CDR1 SEHNR and CDR2 FQNEAQ (reference sequence). Trimming removed 7 bases at V and 5 bases at J, with 11 bases between. The CDR3 is made up of 12 amino acids. CDR3 DNA sequence: TGTGCCAGCATCCTTGCGGGGGAGACCCAGTACTTC. Translated: CASILAGETQYF.

The chain employs TRBV12-3 or TRBV12-4 and TRBJ2-1; D is unresolved. V was pared by 6 bases and J by 7 bases, with 7 bases between. The CDR3 sequence is 11 residues long. The CDR3 DNA follows: TGTGCCAGCAGGTCGCGTAATGAGCAGTTCTTC. It is translated as CASRSRNEQFF.

There are a few counts of this clonotype. V and J are TRBV7-2 and TRBJ2-3, with 8 bases lining up with TRBD2. V shed 3 bases and J 2 bases; nucleotides not matched to a gene: 4. This CDR3 region has 15 residues. Germline V gene sequence: CDR1 SGHTA, CDR2 FQGNSA. Here the CDR3 reads CASSFQRGITDTQYF. The DNA for the CDR3 is TGTGCCAGCAGCTTTCAGCGGGGGATCACAGATACGCAGTATTTT.

This sequence joins TRBV20-1 and TRBJ2-3, with TRBD2 matching over 13 bases. The CDR3 is made up of 16 amino acids. The J segment lost 6 bases and the V segment lost 6 bases, leaving 12 bases of the junction unmatched. Germline loops: CDR1 DFQATT, CDR2 SNEGSKA (reference sequence). CDR3 loop: CSAAGLAGVAGDTQYF. In nucleotides, the CDR3 is TGCAGTGCAGCCGGACTAGCGGGAGTAGCGGGTGATACGCAGTATTTT.

The chain recombines TRBV20-1 with TRBJ2-5; 8 nucleotides match TRBD2. CDR3 length equals 16 residues. Germline CDR1 is DFQATT and CDR2 is SNEGSKA (reference sequence). Germline trimming cut 4 bases from V and 6 bases from J; bases unmatched to any gene: 16. As DNA, the CDR3 is TGCAGTGCTACGAAAGTCGGGGGGGCCTCCTTCCAGACCCAGTACTTC. This encodes CSATKVGGASFQTQYF.

The rearrangement uses TRBV3-1 and TRBJ2-1; D unresolved. Trimming removed 0 bases at V and 3 bases at J, with 9 bases between. Per the germline V gene, CDR1 is LGHDT and CDR2 is YNNKEL (reference sequence). This CDR3 is built from 15 residues. CDR3 DNA sequence: TGTGCCAGCAGCCAAGATCGATGGGACTACAATGAGCAGTTCTTC. Amino acid sequence: CASSQDRWDYNEQFF.

This clonotype has only one observation. This chain connects TRBV11-3 to TRBJ2-1; tentative D call: TRBD1 (6 bases). CDR1 and CDR2 (germline): SGHNT, YENEEA. The CDR3 covers 17 residues. V lost 1 base and J 8 bases, leaving 21 bases between the germline ends. CDR3 in DNA: TGTGCCAGCAGCTTAGGCCTAGGCTCAGGGGATCTCGATGAGCAGTTCTTC. Its protein is CASSLGLGSGDLDEQFF.

This clonotype was detected a few times. V gene TRBV5-5 combines with J gene TRBJ2-7; D is possibly TRBD1 (6 bases). The CDR3 is 17 amino acids. The germline CDR1 and CDR2 sequences are SGHKS and YYEKEE (reference sequence). V gave up 0 bases and J gave up 0 bases, with 16 bases separating them. This CDR3 reads CASSLAPLGGSSYEQYF. In DNA form, the CDR3 reads TGTGCCAGCAGCTTGGCCCCCTTAGGGGGATCCTCCTACGAGCAGTACTTC.

This sequence joins TRBV30 and TRBJ2-1; D not certain. Germline-derived CDR1 and CDR2 are GTSNPN and SVGIG (reference sequence). The length of the CDR3 is 10 residues. With 7 bases removed from V and 5 bases from J, the gap between germline ends came to 6 bases. CDR3 amino acids: CASYNNEQFF. In DNA form, the CDR3 reads TGTGCCTCCTATAACAATGAGCAGTTCTTC. The whole variable domain, remainder taken from reference TRBV30 and TRBJ2-1, is SQTIHQWPATLVQPVGSPLSLECTVEGTSNPNLYWYRQAAGRGLQLLFYSVGIGQISSEVPQNLSASRPQDRQFILSSKKLLLSDSGFYLCASYNNEQFFGPGTRLTVL.

The rearrangement links TRBV24-1 to TRBJ1-2, with D perhaps TRBD1 (5 bases). The CDR3 consists of 15 residues. V was clipped by 1 base and J by 8 bases, with 16 bases between them. From germline, CDR1 is KGHDR and CDR2 SFDVKD. In DNA form, the CDR3 reads TGTGCCACCAGTGATTTAAAGGGACCTACGTCAGGCTACACCTTC. This encodes CATSDLKGPTSGYTF.

The chain employs TRBV7-9 and TRBJ2-2; D might be TRBD1 (6 bases). The CDR3 covers 15 residues. The V end lost 6 bases, the J end lost 0 bases, and 11 bases lay between the germline ends. In germline, CDR1 is SEHNR, CDR2 FQNEAQ (reference sequence). Here the CDR3 DNA reads TGTGCCAGCAGACCGGACAGCACGAACACCGGGGAGCTGTTTTTT. Protein: CASRPDSTNTGELFF. The complete variable domain, with remaining parts taken from reference TRBV7-9 and TRBJ2-2, reads DTGVSQNPRHKITKRGQNVTFRCDPISEHNRLYWYRQTLGQGPEFLTYFQNEAQLEKSRLLSDRFSAERPKGSFSTLEIQRTEQGDSAMYLCASRPDSTNTGELFFGEGSRLTVL.

This clonotype came up a few times. The V and J genes are TRBV4-1 and TRBJ2-5; D call uncertain. Trimming left V 0 bases short and J 5 bases short, with 13 bases between. CDR3 size: 15 residues. Germline V CDR1 and CDR2: MGHRA, YSYEKL. Here the CDR3 reads CASSQDYGLGETQYF. CDR3 bases: TGCGCCAGCAGCCAAGATTACGGCCTCGGGGAGACCCAGTACTTC.

This clonotype was observed a handful of times. The rearrangement links TRBV18 to TRBJ1-1, with D maybe TRBD1 (5 bases). This CDR3 contains 13 residues. Germline lookup yields CDR1 KGHSH and CDR2 LQKENI. V dropped 5 bases and J dropped 6 bases, with 13 bases sitting between them. The CDR3 nucleotides are TGTGCCAGCTCATTGGGGACCGCTGCTGAAGCTTTCTTT. Protein: CASSLGTAAEAFF. Full variable domain (rest looked up from reference TRBV18 and TRBJ1-1): NAGVMQNPRHLVRRRGQEARLRCSPMKGHSHVYWYRQLPEEGLKFMVYLQKENIIDESGMPKERFSAEFPKEGPSILRIQQVVRGDSAAYFCASSLGTAAEAFFGQGTRLTVV.

This clonotype appeared a few times. This chain joins TRBV5-1 and TRBJ2-1; possibly TRBD1 for D (5 bases). The CDR3 totals 15 residues. V lost 0 bases, J lost 5 bases, and 12 bases lay in between. Looked up from germline, CDR1 is SGHRS and CDR2 is YFSETQ. The chain's CDR3 is CASSLGGSSNNEQFF. In nucleotides, the CDR3 is TGCGCCAGCAGCTTGGGGGGCTCATCAAACAATGAGCAGTTCTTC.

The V call is TRBV7-3, the J call TRBJ1-1; D is undetermined. The V gene lost 2 bases and the J gene lost 4 bases, with 5 bases spanning the gap. Germline lookup yields CDR1 SGHTA and CDR2 FQGTGA. This CDR3 comprises 12 residues. As DNA, the CDR3 is TGTGCCAGCAGCTTATTCGGCACTGAAGCTTTCTTT. Translation gives CASSLFGTEAFF.

The chain employs TRBV5-4 and TRBJ1-6; perhaps TRBD1 as D (6 bases). Germline lookup yields CDR1 SGHNT and CDR2 YYREEE (reference sequence). The CDR3 has 15 residues. Trimming cost V 3 bases and J 5 bases, with 12 bases left between them. The CDR3 region is CASSSGGRNNSPLHF. CDR3 nucleotide sequence: TGTGCCAGCAGCTCTGGGGGGCGGAATAATTCACCCCTCCACTTT.